This T cell receptor beta chain stems from a study of control samples from healthy donors and cancer patients. Trimming took off 5 bases at V and 7 bases at J, with 18 bases between the two ends. The CDR3 contains 15 residues. Per germline, CDR1 MNHEY and CDR2 SVGAGI. Here immunoSEQ multiplex PCR was the method, and the copy in TCRdb shows in-frame clones only, minus some. The sample holds about 86,000 clones; 85% to 90% are singletons and the top ten take about 10%. What was sequenced was PBMCs. This receptor was taken from a woman between 50 and 59 years old with colorectal cancer. The rearrangement links TRBV6-5 to TRBJ2-1; tentative D call: TRBD1 (6 bases). The CDR3, as DNA: TGTGCCAGCAGTCTGACTTCAGGGGAATGGAATGAGCAGTTCTTC. Its protein is CASSLTSGEWNEQFF.